One sample yielded the 20 T cell receptor beta chains listed below, sequenced in a study of cytomegalovirus exposure and HLA in healthy donors. Use of 60 Vbeta and 13 Jbeta primers characterized the PCR. Using immunoSEQ multiplex PCR, the repertoire was profiled, and TCRdb retains in-frame clones only, with some absent. The sample records roughly 130,000 clones, roughly 78% being singletons. The sequenced sample was PBMCs. The receptors were gathered from a man aged 40-55 years in good health and CMV-seronegative.

The rearrangement uses TRBV28 and TRBJ1-2, with a weak D call TRBD1 (6 bases). This CDR3 is 14 amino acids long. V was shortened by 6 bases and J by 4 bases, with 15 bases between the two germline ends. Germline CDR1 MDHEN, CDR2 SYDVKM. The CDR3 region has the DNA TGTGCCAGCAGCCTTACAACAGGGACCTATGGCTACACCTTC. Translation: CASSLTTGTYGYTF.

V and J are TRBV18 and TRBJ2-3; D is uncertain. Germline V gene sequence: CDR1 KGHSH, CDR2 LQKENI. V was trimmed by 0 bases and J by 3 bases, leaving 4 bases between them. The CDR3 is made up of 13 amino acids. CDR3 loop: CASSPPSTDTQYF. Written as DNA, the CDR3 is TGTGCCAGCTCACCACCGAGTACAGATACGCAGTATTTT. The full variable domain, completed using reference TRBV18 and TRBJ2-3, is NAGVMQNPRHLVRRRGQEARLRCSPMKGHSHVYWYRQLPEEGLKFMVYLQKENIIDESGMPKERFSAEFPKEGPSILRIQQVVRGDSAAYFCASSPPSTDTQYFGPGTRLTVL.

The gene calls are TRBV15 and TRBJ1-1; 7 nucleotides align to TRBD1. Germline V gene lookup returns CDR1 LNHNV and CDR2 YYDKDF (reference sequence). J gave up 8 bases and V 3 bases, and 15 bases lay outside the gene matches. The CDR3 runs 16 residues. The CDR3 DNA is TGTGCCACCAGCAGGATAGACAGGGTCCTGAAAGGAGAAGCTTTCTTT. This sequence encodes CATSRIDRVLKGEAFF.

V usage is TRBV7-8 and J usage is TRBJ1-4, with unresolved D. CDR3 length equals 14 residues. Germline V gene lookup returns CDR1 SGHVS and CDR2 FQNEAQ. V lost 1 base and J lost 6, with 9 bases in between. The CDR3 sequence is CASSLGGGDEKLFF. CDR3 nucleotides: TGTGCCAGCAGCTTAGGAGGAGGTGATGAAAAACTGTTTTTT.

The chain couples TRBV6-5 to TRBJ1-1; TRBD1 is a possible D gene (6 bases). This CDR3 has 16 residues. Germline V lookup: CDR1 MNHEY, CDR2 SVGAGI. V lost 2 bases and J 1 base, leaving 14 bases between the germline ends. The CDR3 loop is CASSYLTGSGNTEAFF. The DNA of the CDR3 is TGTGCCAGCAGTTACCTAACAGGGAGCGGGAACACTGAAGCTTTCTTT.

This chain connects TRBV5-4 to TRBJ2-5, with D perhaps TRBD1 (6 bases). This CDR3 contains 13 residues. CDR1 and CDR2 from the germline V gene are SGHNT and YYREEE (reference sequence). The V end was cut by 4 bases, the J end by 0 bases, with 7 bases between. CDR3 protein: CASSRTDQETQYF. Written as DNA, the CDR3 is TGTGCCAGCAGCCGGACAGACCAAGAGACCCAGTACTTC.

This clone has only a few counts. The chain links TRBV30 to TRBJ2-2, with D possibly TRBD1 on 5 matching bases. This CDR3 is 12 amino acids long. Between the trimmed V and J ends, which lost 0 bases and 6 bases, there was a span of 5 bases. Germline-derived CDR1 and CDR2 are GTSNPN and SVGIG (reference sequence). CDR3 bases: TGTGCCTGGAGTGTAGGGGCCGGGGAGCTGTTTTTT. This translates into CAWSVGAGELFF.

This clone was picked up one time. The V call is TRBV30, the J call TRBJ1-5, with 7 bases that match TRBD1. V trimming: 5 bases; J trimming: 9 bases; junction bases outside the gene matches: 7. Germline-derived CDR1 and CDR2 are GTSNPN and SVGIG (reference sequence). The CDR3 consists of 12 residues. CDR3 nucleotide sequence: TGTGCCTGGGGACAGGATCCCGGGCCCCAGCATTTT. It specifies CAWGQDPGPQHF.

The chain couples TRBV5-1 to TRBJ1-5, with a tentative D call TRBD1 (6 bases). Trimming took 0 bases from V and 4 from J, leaving 11 bases between them. CDR1 SGHRS and CDR2 YFSETQ come from the germline V gene. This CDR3 has 15 residues. The CDR3 DNA reads as TGCGCCAGCAGCTTGGAGGGACAAACAAATCAGCCCCAGCATTTT. Encoded protein: CASSLEGQTNQPQHF.

V and J are TRBV6-1 and TRBJ2-7; 9 bases are a match to TRBD1. Germline values: CDR1 MNHNS, CDR2 SASEGT. The CDR3 totals 15 residues. V trimming: 3 bases; J trimming: 3 bases; junction bases outside the gene matches: 6. This CDR3 reads CASSESGTGIYEQYF. The CDR3 nucleotides are TGTGCCAGCAGTGAGTCCGGGACAGGGATCTACGAGCAGTACTTC.

This rearrangement joins TRBV27 to TRBJ1-1; tentatively, D is TRBD1 (5 bases). With 4 bases removed from V and 4 bases from J, the gap between germline ends came to 13 bases. Germline V gene data show CDR1 as MNHEY and CDR2 as SMNVEV (reference sequence). The CDR3 runs 14 residues. This CDR3 reads CASSSKEGSTEAFF. For the CDR3, the DNA is TGTGCCAGCAGTTCTAAGGAGGGGAGCACTGAAGCTTTCTTT.

CDR3 sequence (DNA): TGTGCCAGCAGCTTAGGTAGCGGGGGGAACTACGAGCAGTACTTC. Translation: CASSLGSGGNYEQYF. V is TRBV7-9 and J is TRBJ2-7; 10 bases agree with TRBD2. V gave up 1 base and J gave up 3 bases; unmatched junction bases: 3. The CDR3 totals 15 residues. Germline assignment: CDR1 SEHNR and CDR2 FQNEAQ (reference sequence).

The V gene is TRBV2, the J gene TRBJ1-4; 7 nucleotides agree with TRBD1. Trimming took 7 bases from V and 14 from J; bases not matched to a gene: 19. The CDR3 has 15 residues. Germline assignment: CDR1 SNHLY and CDR2 FYNNEI. The CDR3 loop is CASTLDRREENILFF. CDR3 DNA sequence: TGTGCCAGCACCCTGGACAGGAGGGAAGAGAATATTCTGTTTTTT.

V usage is TRBV6-5 and J usage is TRBJ2-7; D may be TRBD1 (6 bases). Germline assignment: CDR1 MNHEY and CDR2 SVGAGI. V lost 5 bases to trimming and J lost 0 bases, with 14 bases between them. The CDR3 sequence is 15 residues long. In nucleotides, the CDR3 is TGTGCCAGCAGTAGCGGACAGTCCGTCTCCTACGAGCAGTACTTC. Translation gives CASSSGQSVSYEQYF.

The genes are TRBV30 and TRBJ1-4, with a weak D call TRBD1 (5 bases). Per germline, CDR1 GTSNPN and CDR2 SVGIG (reference sequence). CDR3 length: 14 residues. The ends were cut back, 3 bases at V and 0 bases at J, with 8 bases in the middle. The CDR3 protein is CAWSRVSTNEKLFF. DNA of the CDR3: TGTGCCTGGAGCAGGGTTTCAACTAATGAAAAACTGTTTTTT.

The V call is TRBV25-1, the J call TRBJ2-7, with a possible D match to TRBD2 (5 bases). From germline, CDR1 is MGHDK and CDR2 SYGVNS. The CDR3 is 13 residues long. V was pared by 5 bases and J by 6 bases, with 14 bases between. DNA of the CDR3: TGTGCCAGCAGTAAACGAGGGATGAGCGAGCAGTACTTC. Protein product: CASSKRGMSEQYF.

V is TRBV4-2 and J is TRBJ2-5; D is unclear. There are 13 residues in the CDR3. The V end was cut by 0 bases, the J end by 2 bases, with 4 bases between. CDR1 LGHNA and CDR2 YNFKEQ come from the germline V gene. Here the CDR3 reads CASSQERQETQYF. The CDR3 DNA reads TGTGCCAGCAGCCAAGAACGGCAAGAGACCCAGTACTTC.

The V gene is TRBV7-2, the J gene TRBJ2-7; D might be TRBD2 (6 bases). The V gene lost 3 bases and the J gene lost 2 bases, with 14 bases spanning the gap. Germline CDR1 is SGHTA and CDR2 is FQGNSA. This CDR3 is built from 15 residues. The CDR3 DNA reads TGTGCCAGCAGCTTGGACGGGAGTAACGCCTACGAGCAGTACTTC. Amino acid sequence: CASSLDGSNAYEQYF. Full variable domain (rest looked up from reference TRBV7-2 and TRBJ2-7): GAGVSQSPSNKVTEKGKDVELRCDPISGHTALYWYRQSLGQGLEFLIYFQGNSAPDKSGLPSDRFSAERTGGSVSTLTIQRTQQEDSAVYLCASSLDGSNAYEQYFGPGTRLTVT.

The chain couples TRBV25-1 to TRBJ2-7, with D perhaps TRBD1 (5 bases). This CDR3 is built from 15 residues. Trimming stripped 5 bases from V and 3 bases from J, with 17 bases between. CDR1 and CDR2 from the germline V gene are MGHDK and SYGVNS. CDR3 nucleotide sequence: TGTGCCAGCAGTCCCCCGACAGCCACAATCTACGAGCAGTACTTC. Protein: CASSPPTATIYEQYF.

The rearrangement links TRBV4-1 to TRBJ1-3; no clear D gene. The germline V gene has CDR1 MGHRA and CDR2 YSYEKL. V was trimmed by 0 bases and J by 0 bases, leaving 18 bases between them. CDR3 length: 19 residues. CDR3 nucleotide sequence: TGCGCCAGCAGCCAAGAGGTGGTCAGCAGGTTCTACTCTGGAAACACCATATATTTT. Amino acid sequence: CASSQEVVSRFYSGNTIYF.